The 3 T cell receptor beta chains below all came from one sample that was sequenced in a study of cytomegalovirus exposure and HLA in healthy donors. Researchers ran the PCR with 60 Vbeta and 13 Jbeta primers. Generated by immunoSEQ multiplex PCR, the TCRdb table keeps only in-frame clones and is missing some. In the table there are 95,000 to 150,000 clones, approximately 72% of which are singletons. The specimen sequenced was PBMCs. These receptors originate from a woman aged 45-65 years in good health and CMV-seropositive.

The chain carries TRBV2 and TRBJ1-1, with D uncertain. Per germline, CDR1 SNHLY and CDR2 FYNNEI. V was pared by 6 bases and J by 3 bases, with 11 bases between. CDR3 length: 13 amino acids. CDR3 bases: TGTGCCAGCAGCGTGACAAAGGACACTGAAGCTTTCTTT. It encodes CASSVTKDTEAFF.

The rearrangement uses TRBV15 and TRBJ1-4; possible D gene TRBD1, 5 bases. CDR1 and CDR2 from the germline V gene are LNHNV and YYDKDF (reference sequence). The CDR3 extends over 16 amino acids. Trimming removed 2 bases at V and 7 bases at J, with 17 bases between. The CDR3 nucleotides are TGTGCCACCAGCAGACCCCTAAACGGGGGTAGTGAAAAACTGTTTTTT. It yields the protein CATSRPLNGGSEKLFF. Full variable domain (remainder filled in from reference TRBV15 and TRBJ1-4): DAMVIQNPRYQVTQFGKPVTLSCSQTLNHNVMYWYQQKSSQAPKLLFHYYDKDFNNEADTPDNFQSRRPNTSFCFLDIRSPGLGDTAMYLCATSRPLNGGSEKLFFGSGTQLSVL.

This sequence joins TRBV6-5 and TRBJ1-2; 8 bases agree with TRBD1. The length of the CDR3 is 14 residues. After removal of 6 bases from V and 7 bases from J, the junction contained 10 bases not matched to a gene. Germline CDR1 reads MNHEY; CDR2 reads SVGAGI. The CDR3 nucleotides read TGTGCCAGCAGCCCCTCAACAGGGGGGTGTGGCTACACCTTC. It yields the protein CASSPSTGGCGYTF.